The T cell receptor beta chain under discussion was sequenced for a study of blood T cell repertoires in COVID-19. On the study more broadly: The study drew acute and convalescent COVID-19 samples from the United States, Italy and Spain.

Looked up from germline, CDR1 is LNHDA and CDR2 is SQIVND (reference sequence). This CDR3 region has 14 residues. Trimming took 8 bases from V and 2 from J, leaving 12 bases between them. This clone was seen just once. Profiled with immunoSEQ multiplex PCR; TCRdb holds only in-frame clones, not every one. The repertoire includes some 110,000 clones, 65% to 75% of them detected once, and about 0.85% sits in the top ten. The clonotype was recovered from a human donor with acute or convalescent COVID-19. The donor label of this sample is uncertain. This chain uses TRBV19 with TRBJ2-2; D gene ambiguous. The sequenced sample was peripheral blood. The CDR3 nucleotides are TGTGCCAGTCGAACAGAAATCAACACCGGGGAGCTGTTTTTT. Translating gives CASRTEINTGELFF.